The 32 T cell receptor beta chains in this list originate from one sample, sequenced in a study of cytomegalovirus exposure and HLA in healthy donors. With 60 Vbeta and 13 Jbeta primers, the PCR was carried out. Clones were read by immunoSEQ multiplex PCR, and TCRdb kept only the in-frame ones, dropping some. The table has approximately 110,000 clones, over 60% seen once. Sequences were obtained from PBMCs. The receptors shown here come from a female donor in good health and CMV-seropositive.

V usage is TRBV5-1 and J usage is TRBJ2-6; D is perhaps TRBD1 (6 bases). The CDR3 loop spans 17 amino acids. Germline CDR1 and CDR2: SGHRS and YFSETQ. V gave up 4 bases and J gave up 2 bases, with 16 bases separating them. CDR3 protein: CASSPGQGEPGANVLTF. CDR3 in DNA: TGCGCCAGCAGCCCGGGACAAGGCGAACCTGGGGCCAACGTCCTGACTTTC.

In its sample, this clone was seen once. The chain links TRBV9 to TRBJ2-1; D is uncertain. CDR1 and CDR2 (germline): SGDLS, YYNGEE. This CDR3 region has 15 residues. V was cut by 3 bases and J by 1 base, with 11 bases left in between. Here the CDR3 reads CASSATTNSYNEQFF. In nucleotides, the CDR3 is TGTGCCAGCAGCGCTACTACTAATTCCTACAATGAGCAGTTCTTC.

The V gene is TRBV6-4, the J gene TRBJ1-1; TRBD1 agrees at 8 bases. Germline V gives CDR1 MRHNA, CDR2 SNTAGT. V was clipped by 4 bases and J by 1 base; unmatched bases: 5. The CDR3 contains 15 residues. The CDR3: CASSVSGGSNTEAFF. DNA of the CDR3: TGTGCCAGCAGTGTATCAGGGGGCTCGAACACTGAAGCTTTCTTT.

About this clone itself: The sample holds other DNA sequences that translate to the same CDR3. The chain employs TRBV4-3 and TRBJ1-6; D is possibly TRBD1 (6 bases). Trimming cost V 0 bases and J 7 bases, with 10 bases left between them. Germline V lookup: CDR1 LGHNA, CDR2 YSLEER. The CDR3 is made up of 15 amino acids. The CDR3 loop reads CASSQDIQGNSPLHF. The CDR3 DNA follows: TGCGCCAGCAGCCAAGATATTCAGGGGAATTCACCCCTCCACTTT.

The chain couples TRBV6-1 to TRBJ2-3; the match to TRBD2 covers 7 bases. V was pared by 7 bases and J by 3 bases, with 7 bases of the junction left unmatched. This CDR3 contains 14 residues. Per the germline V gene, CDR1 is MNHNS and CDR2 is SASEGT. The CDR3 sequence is CASKKTSRTDTQYF. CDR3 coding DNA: TGTGCCAGCAAGAAGACTAGCAGAACAGATACGCAGTATTTT.

The CDR3 DNA sequence: TGTGCCAGCAGTGCGAATGCCCCTGAAGCTTTCTTT. Translating gives CASSANAPEAFF. The chain uses TRBV7-9 and TRBJ1-1; D gene uncertain. The germline gives CDR1 SEHNR, CDR2 FQNEAQ (reference sequence). The CDR3 length is 12 residues. V shed 6 bases and J shed 6 bases, with 11 bases lying between them. Using reference TRBV7-9 and TRBJ1-1 for the parts outside the CDR3, the full variable domain is DTGVSQNPRHKITKRGQNVTFRCDPISEHNRLYWYRQTLGQGPEFLTYFQNEAQLEKSRLLSDRFSAERPKGSFSTLEIQRTEQGDSAMYLCASSANAPEAFFGQGTRLTVV.

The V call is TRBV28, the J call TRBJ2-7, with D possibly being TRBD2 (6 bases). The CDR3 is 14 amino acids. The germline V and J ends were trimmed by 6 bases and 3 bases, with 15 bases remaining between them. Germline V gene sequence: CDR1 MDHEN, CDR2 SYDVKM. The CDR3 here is CASRDRDSYYEQYF. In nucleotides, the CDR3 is TGTGCCAGCAGAGACCGGGACTCCTACTACGAGCAGTACTTC.

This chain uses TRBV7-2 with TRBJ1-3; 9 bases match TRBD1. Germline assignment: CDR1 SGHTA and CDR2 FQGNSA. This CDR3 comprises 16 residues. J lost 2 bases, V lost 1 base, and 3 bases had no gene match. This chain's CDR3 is CASSLDGTGTGNTIYF. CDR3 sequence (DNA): TGTGCCAGCAGCTTAGACGGGACAGGGACTGGAAACACCATATATTTT.

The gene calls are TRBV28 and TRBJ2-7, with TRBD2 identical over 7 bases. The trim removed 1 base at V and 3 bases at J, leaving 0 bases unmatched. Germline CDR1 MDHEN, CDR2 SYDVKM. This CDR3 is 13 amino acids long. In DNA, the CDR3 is TGTGCCAGCAGTTTATTAGCGGGCTACGAGCAGTACTTC. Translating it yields CASSLLAGYEQYF. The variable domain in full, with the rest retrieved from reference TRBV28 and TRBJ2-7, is DVKVTQSSRYLVKRTGEKVFLECVQDMDHENMFWYRQDPGLGLRLIYFSYDVKMKEKGDIPEGYSVSREKKERFSLILESASTNQTSMYLCASSLLAGYEQYFGPGTRLTVT.

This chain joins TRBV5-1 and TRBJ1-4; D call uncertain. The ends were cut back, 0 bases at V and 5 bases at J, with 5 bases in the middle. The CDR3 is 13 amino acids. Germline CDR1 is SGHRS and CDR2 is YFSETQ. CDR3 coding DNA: TGCGCCAGCAGCTTGGGACAAAATGAAAAACTGTTTTTT. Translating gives CASSLGQNEKLFF.

CDR3 sequence: CSARGQGGAGYTF. CDR3 sequence (DNA): TGCAGCGCCCGGGGACAGGGGGGTGCTGGCTACACCTTC. J is TRBJ1-2 and V is TRBV29-1, with 11 positions matching TRBD1. V dropped 7 bases and J dropped 7; count of bases not matched to a gene: 8. CDR1 is SQVTM and CDR2 is ANQGSEA in the germline V gene. The CDR3 is 13 residues long. Full variable domain (remainder filled in from reference TRBV29-1 and TRBJ1-2): SAVISQKPSRDICQRGTSLTIQCQVDSQVTMMFWYRQQPGQSLTLIATANQGSEATYESGFVIDKFPISRPNLTFSTLTVSNMSPEDSSIYLCSARGQGGAGYTFGSGTRLTVV.

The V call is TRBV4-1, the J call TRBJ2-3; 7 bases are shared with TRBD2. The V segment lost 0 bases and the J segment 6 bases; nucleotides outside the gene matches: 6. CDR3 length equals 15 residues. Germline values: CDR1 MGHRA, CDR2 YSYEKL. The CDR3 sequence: CASSQDPTSVDTQYF. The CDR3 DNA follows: TGCGCCAGCAGCCAAGACCCTACTAGCGTTGATACGCAGTATTTT.

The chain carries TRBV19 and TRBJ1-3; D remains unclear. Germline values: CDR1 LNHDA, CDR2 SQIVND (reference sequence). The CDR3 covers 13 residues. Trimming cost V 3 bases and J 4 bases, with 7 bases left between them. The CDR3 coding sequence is TGTGCCAGTAGTATTTTCTACGGAAACACCATATATTTT. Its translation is CASSIFYGNTIYF.

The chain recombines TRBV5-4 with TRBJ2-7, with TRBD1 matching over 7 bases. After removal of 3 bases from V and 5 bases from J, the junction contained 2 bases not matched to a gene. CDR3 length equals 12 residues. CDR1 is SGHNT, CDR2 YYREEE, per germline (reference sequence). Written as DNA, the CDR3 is TGTGCCAGCAGCTCCGACAGGGACGAGCAGTACTTC. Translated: CASSSDRDEQYF.

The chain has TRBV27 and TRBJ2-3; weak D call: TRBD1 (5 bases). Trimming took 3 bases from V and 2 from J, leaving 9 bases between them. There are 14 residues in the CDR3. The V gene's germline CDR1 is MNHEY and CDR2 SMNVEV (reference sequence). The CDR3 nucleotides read TGTGCCAGCAGTTTGGGGCAGTACACAGATACGCAGTATTTT. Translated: CASSLGQYTDTQYF.

DNA for the CDR3: TGCGCCAGCAGCTTTCAGGGATTCATGAACACTGAAGCTTTCTTT. Translated, it gives CASSFQGFMNTEAFF. The chain carries TRBV5-1 and TRBJ1-1; D possibly corresponds to TRBD1 (5 bases). Germline V lookup: CDR1 SGHRS, CDR2 YFSETQ. Trimming shortened V by 2 bases and J by 0 bases, and 11 bases separated the two germline ends. This CDR3 spans 15 amino acids.

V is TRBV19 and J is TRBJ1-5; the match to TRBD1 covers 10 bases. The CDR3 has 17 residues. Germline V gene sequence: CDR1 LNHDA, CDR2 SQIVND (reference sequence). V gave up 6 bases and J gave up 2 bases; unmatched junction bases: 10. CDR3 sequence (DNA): TGTGCCAGTAGGGAGGGACAGGGGTTCTTTGGCAATCAGCCCCAGCATTTT. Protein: CASREGQGFFGNQPQHF.

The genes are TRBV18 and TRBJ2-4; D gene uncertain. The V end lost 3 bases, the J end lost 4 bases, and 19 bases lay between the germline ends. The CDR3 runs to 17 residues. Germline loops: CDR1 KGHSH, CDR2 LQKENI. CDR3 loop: CASSPVTGEVGKNIQYF. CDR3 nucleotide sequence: TGTGCCAGCTCACCGGTCACTGGAGAGGTCGGTAAAAACATTCAGTACTTC.

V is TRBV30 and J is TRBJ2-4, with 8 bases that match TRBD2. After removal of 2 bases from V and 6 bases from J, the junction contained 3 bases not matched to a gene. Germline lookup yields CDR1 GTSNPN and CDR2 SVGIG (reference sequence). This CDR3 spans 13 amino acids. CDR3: CAWSSGRRNIQYF. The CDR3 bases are TGTGCCTGGAGTAGCGGGAGACGAAACATTCAGTACTTC. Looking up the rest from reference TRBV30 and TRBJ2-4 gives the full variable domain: SQTIHQWPATLVQPVGSPLSLECTVEGTSNPNLYWYRQAAGRGLQLLFYSVGIGQISSEVPQNLSASRPQDRQFILSSKKLLLSDSGFYLCAWSSGRRNIQYFGAGTRLSVL.

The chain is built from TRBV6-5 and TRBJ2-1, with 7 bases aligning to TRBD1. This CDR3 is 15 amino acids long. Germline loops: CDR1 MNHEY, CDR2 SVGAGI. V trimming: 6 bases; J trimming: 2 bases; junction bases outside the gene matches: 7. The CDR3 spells CASSPQGSPYNEQFF. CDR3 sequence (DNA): TGTGCCAGCAGCCCACAGGGGTCCCCCTACAATGAGCAGTTCTTC.

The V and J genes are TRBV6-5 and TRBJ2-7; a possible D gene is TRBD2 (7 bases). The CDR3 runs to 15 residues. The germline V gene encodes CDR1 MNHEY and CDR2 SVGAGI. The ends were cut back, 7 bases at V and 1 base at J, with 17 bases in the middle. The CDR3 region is CASTRGGAESYEQYF. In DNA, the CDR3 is TGTGCCAGCACCCGAGGGGGGGCTGAGTCCTACGAGCAGTACTTC.

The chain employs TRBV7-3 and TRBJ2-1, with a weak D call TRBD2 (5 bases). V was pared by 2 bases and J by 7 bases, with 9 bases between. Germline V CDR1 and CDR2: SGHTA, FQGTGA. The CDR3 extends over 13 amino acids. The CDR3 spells CASSLGLANEQFF. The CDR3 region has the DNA TGTGCCAGCAGCTTAGGACTTGCGAATGAGCAGTTCTTC. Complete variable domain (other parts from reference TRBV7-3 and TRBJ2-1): GAGVSQTPSNKVTEKGKYVELRCDPISGHTALYWYRQSLGQGPEFLIYFQGTGAADDSGLPNDRFFAVRPEGSVSTLKIQRTERGDSAVYLCASSLGLANEQFFGPGTRLTVL.

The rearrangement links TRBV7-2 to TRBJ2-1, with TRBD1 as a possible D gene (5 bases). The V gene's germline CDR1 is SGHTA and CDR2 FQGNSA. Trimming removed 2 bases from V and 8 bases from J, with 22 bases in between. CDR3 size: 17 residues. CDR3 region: CASSLRGLWGTLDEQFF. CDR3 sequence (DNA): TGTGCCAGCAGCTTAAGGGGATTGTGGGGTACCCTGGATGAGCAGTTCTTC.

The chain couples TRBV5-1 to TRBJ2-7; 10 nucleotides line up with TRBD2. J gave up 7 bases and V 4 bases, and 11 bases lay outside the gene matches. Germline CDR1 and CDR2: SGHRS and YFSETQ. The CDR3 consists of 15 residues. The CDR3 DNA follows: TGCGCCAGCAGCCCTAGCGGGAGTCTCATGGGGGAGCAGTACTTC. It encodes CASSPSGSLMGEQYF.

CDR3 DNA: TGTGCCAGCAGTGACGGGGGCTCCTACAATGAGCAGTTCTTC. Residues: CASSDGGSYNEQFF. The V and J genes are TRBV2 and TRBJ2-1; possibly TRBD2 for D (6 bases). CDR3 length: 14 amino acids. Trimming cost V 3 bases and J 0 bases, with 6 bases left between them. Germline CDR1 reads SNHLY; CDR2 reads FYNNEI.

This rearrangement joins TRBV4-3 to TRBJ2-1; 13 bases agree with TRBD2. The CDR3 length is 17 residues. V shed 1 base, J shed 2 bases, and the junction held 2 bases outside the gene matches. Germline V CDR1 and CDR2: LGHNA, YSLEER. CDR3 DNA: TGCGCCAGCAGCCAAGGAACTAGCGGGGGGGCCTACAATGAGCAGTTCTTC. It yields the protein CASSQGTSGGAYNEQFF.

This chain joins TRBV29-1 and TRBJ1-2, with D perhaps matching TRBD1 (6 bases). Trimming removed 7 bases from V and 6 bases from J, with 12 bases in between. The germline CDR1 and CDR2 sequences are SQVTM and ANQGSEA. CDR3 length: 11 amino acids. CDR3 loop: CSAGQIDGYTF. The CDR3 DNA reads TGCAGCGCTGGACAGATAGATGGCTACACCTTC.

CDR3 sequence reads: CASSLRDISYEQYF. CDR3 DNA sequence: TGCGCCAGCAGTCTCCGGGACATCTCATACGAGCAGTACTTC. The chain has TRBV23-1 and TRBJ2-7, with D possibly matching TRBD1 (6 bases). TRBV23-1 is classed as an ORF, of uncertain function. This CDR3 is built from 14 residues. V lost 4 bases to trimming and J lost 4 bases, with 14 bases between them.

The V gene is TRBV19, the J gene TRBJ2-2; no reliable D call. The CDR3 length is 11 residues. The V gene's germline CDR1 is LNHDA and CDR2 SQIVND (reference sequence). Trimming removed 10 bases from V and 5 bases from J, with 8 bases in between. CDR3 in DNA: TGTGCCACCTATTATACCGGGGAGCTGTTTTTT. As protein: CATYYTGELFF.

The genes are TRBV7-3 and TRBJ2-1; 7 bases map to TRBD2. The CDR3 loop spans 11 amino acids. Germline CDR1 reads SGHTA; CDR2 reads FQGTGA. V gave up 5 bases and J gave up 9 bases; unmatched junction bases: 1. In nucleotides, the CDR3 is TGTGCCAGCAGCCCGGGAGGTGAGCAGTTCTTC. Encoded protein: CASSPGGEQFF.

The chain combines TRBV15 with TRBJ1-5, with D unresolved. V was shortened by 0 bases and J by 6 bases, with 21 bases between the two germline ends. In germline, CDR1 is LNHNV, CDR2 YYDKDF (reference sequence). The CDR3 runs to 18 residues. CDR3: CATSRDLSGFGDGQPQHF. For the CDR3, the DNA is TGTGCCACCAGCAGAGATCTTTCGGGGTTCGGTGACGGTCAGCCCCAGCATTTT.

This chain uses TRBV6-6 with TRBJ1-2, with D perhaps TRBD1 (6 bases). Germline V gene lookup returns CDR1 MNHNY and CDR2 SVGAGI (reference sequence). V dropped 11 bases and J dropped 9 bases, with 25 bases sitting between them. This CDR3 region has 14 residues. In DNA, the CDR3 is TGTGCCCTAAAGGAATCCGGGACAACCTTCAGCTACACCTTC. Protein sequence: CALKESGTTFSYTF.